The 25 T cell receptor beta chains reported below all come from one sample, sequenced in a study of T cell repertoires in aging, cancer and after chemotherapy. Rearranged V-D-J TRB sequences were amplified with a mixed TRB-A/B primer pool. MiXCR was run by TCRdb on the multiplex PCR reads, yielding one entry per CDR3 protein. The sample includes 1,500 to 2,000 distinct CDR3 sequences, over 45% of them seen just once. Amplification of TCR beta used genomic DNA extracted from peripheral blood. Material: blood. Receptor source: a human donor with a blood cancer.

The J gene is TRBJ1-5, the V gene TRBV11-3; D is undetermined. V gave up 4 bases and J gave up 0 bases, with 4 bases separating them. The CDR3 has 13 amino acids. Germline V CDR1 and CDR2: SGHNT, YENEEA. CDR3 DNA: TGTGCCAGCAGCTCCCGTAGCAATCAGCCCCAGCATTTT. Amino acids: CASSSRSNQPQHF.

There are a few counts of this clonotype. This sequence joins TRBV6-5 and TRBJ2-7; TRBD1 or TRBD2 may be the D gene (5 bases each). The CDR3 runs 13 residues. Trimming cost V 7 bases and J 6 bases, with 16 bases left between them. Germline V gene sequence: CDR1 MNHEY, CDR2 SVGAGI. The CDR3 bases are TGTGCCAGCACCTTCCTGAGGGGAACCGAGCAGTACTTC. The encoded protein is CASTFLRGTEQYF.

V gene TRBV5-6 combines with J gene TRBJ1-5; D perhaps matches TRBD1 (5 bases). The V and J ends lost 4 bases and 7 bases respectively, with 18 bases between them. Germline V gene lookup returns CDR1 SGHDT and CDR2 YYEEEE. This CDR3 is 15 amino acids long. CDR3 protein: CASSPGTEFWQPQHF. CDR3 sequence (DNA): TGTGCCAGCAGCCCGGGGACCGAGTTTTGGCAGCCCCAGCATTTT. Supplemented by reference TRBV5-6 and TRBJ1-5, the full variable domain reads DAGVTQSPTHLIKTRGQQVTLRCSPKSGHDTVSWYQQALGQGPQFIFQYYEEEERQRGNFPDRFSGHQFPNYSSELNVNALLLGDSALYLCASSPGTEFWQPQHFGDGTRLSIL.

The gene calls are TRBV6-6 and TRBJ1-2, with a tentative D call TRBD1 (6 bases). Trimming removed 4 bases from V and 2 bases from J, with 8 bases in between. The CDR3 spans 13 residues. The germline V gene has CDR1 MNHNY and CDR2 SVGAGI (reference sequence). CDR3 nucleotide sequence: TGTGCCAGCAGTTCGGGACAAAACTATGGCTACACCTTC. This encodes CASSSGQNYGYTF.

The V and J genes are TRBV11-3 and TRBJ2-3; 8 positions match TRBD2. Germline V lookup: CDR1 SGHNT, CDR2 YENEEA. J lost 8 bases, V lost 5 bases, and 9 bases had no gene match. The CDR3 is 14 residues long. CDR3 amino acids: CASSAGTAGGTQYF. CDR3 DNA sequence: TGTGCCAGCAGCGCCGGGACGGCGGGAGGTACGCAGTATTTT.

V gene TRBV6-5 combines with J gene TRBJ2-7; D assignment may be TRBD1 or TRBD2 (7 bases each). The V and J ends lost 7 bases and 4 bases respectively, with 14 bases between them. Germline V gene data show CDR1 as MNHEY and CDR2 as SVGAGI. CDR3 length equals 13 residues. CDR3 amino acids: CASNRQGGYEQYF. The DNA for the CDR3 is TGTGCCAGCAACCGACAGGGAGGGTACGAGCAGTACTTC.

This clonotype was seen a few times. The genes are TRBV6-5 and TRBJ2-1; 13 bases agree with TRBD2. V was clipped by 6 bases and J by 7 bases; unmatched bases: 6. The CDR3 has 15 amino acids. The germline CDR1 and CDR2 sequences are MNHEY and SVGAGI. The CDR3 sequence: CASRSGLAGENEQFF. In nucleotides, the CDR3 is TGTGCCAGCAGATCAGGACTAGCGGGAGAGAATGAGCAGTTCTTC.

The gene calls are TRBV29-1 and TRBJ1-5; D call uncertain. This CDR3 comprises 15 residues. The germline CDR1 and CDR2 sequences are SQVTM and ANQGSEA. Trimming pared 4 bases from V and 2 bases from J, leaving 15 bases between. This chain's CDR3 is CSVADGVLGNQPQHF. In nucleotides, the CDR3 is TGCAGCGTTGCTGACGGGGTTCTAGGCAATCAGCCCCAGCATTTT.

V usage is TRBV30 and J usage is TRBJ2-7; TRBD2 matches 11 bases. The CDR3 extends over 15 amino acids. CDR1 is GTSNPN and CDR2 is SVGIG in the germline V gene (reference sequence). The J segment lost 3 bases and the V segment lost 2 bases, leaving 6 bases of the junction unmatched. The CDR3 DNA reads TGTGCCTGGAGTCTTCCGGGACTAGCGGTCTACGAGCAGTACTTC. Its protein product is CAWSLPGLAVYEQYF.

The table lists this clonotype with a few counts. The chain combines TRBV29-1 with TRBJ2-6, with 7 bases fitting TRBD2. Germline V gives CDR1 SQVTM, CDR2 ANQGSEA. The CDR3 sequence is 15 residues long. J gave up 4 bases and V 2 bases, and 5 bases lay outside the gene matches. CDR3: CSVEMGGTGANVLTF. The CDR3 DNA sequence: TGCAGCGTTGAAATGGGAGGGACCGGGGCCAACGTCCTGACTTTC.

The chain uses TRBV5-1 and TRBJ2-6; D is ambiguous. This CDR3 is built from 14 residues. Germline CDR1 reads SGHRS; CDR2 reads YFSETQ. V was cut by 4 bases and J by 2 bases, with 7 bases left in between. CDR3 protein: CASSPTAGANVLTF. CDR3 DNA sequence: TGCGCCAGCAGCCCAACAGCTGGGGCCAACGTCCTGACTTTC.

CDR3 coding DNA: TGTGCCAGCAGTGTGGACCTGGGAAACTATGGCTACACCTTC. It yields the protein CASSVDLGNYGYTF. The chain has TRBV6-4 and TRBJ1-2; D is ambiguous. The CDR3 is 14 residues long. Trimming left V 4 bases short and J 2 bases short, with 11 bases between. CDR1 is MRHNA, CDR2 SNTAGT, per germline.

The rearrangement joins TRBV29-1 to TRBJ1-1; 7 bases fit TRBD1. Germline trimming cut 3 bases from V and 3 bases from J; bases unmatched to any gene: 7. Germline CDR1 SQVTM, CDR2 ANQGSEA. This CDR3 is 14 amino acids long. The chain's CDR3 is CSVEAQGVDTEAFF. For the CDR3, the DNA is TGCAGCGTTGAGGCGCAGGGGGTGGACACTGAAGCTTTCTTT.

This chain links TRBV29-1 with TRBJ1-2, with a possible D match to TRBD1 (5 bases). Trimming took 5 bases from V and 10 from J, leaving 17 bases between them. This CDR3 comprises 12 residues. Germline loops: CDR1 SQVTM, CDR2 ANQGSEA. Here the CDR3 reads CSVWGGTHVYTF. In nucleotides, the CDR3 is TGCAGCGTTTGGGGGGGGACTCATGTCTACACCTTC.

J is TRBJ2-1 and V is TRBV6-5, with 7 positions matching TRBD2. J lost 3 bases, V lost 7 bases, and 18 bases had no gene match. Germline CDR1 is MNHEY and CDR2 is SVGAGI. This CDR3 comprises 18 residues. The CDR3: CASTGMGNRGEVYNEQFF. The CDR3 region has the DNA TGTGCCAGCACGGGAATGGGGAATCGGGGGGAGGTCTACAATGAGCAGTTCTTC.

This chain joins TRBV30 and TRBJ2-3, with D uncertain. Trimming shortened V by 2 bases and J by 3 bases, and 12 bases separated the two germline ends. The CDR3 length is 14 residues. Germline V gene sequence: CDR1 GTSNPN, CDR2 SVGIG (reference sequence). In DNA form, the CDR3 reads TGTGCCTGGAGTCAGATCCTCGGGACAGATACGCAGTATTTT. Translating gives CAWSQILGTDTQYF. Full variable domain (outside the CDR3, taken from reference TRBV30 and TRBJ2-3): SQTIHQWPATLVQPVGSPLSLECTVEGTSNPNLYWYRQAAGRGLQLLFYSVGIGQISSEVPQNLSASRPQDRQFILSSKKLLLSDSGFYLCAWSQILGTDTQYFGPGTRLTVL.

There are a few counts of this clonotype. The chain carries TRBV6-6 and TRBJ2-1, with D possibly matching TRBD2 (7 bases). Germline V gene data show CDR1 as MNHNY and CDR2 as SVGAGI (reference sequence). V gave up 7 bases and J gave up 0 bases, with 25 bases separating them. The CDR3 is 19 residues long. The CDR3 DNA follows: TGTGCCAGCACCCTGAGGGGGGGGAGCGTCTCAAGCTCCTACAATGAGCAGTTCTTC. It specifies CASTLRGGSVSSSYNEQFF.

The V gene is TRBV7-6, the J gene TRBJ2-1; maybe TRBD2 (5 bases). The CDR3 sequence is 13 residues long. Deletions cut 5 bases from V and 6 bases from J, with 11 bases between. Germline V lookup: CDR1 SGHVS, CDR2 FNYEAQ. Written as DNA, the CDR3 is TGTGCCAGCAGCCCCGGGGTAGCCAATGAGCAGTTCTTC. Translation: CASSPGVANEQFF.

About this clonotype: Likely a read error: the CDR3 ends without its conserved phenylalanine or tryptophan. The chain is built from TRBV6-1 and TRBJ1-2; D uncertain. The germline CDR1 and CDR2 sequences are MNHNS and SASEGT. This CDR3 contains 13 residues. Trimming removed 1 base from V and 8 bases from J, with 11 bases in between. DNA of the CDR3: TGTGCCAGCAGTGAAGATGGGGAGAGAGGCTACACCTTA. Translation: CASSEDGERGYTL.

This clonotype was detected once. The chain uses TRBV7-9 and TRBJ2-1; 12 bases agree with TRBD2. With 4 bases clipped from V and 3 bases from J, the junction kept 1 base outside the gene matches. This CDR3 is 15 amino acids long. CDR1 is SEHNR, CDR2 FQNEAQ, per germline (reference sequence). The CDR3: CASSSTSGSYNEQFF. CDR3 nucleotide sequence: TGTGCCAGCAGCTCGACTAGCGGGAGCTACAATGAGCAGTTCTTC.

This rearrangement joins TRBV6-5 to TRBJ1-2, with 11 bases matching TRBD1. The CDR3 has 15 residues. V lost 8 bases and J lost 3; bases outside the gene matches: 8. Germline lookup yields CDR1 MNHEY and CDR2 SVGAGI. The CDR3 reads CASAGTGGLDYGYTF. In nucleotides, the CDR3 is TGTGCCAGCGCCGGGACAGGGGGTTTGGACTATGGCTACACCTTC.

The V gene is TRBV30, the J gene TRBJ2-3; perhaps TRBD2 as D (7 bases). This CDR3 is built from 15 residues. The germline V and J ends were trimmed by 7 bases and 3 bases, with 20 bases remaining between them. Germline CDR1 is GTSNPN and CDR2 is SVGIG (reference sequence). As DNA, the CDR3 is TGTGCCTTTATTACGGAGGCGGGGGCTACAGATACGCAGTATTTT. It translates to CAFITEAGATDTQYF.

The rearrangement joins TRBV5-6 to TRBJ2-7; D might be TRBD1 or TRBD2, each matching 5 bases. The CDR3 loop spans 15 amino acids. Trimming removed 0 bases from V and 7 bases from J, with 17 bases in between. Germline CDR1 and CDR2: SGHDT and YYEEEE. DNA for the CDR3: TGTGCCAGCAGCTTGGTCGGGACGGGCCTAAGGGAGCAGTACTTC. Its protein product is CASSLVGTGLREQYF.

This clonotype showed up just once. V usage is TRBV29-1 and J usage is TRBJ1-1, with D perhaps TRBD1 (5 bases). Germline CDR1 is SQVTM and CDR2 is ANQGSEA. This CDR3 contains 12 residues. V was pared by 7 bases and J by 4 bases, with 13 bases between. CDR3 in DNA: TGCAGCGGGGGGGAGCGGGGCACTGAAGCTTTCTTT. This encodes CSGGERGTEAFF. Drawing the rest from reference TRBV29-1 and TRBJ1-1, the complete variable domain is SAVISQKPSRDICQRGTSLTIQCQVDSQVTMMFWYRQQPGQSLTLIATANQGSEATYESGFVIDKFPISRPNLTFSTLTVSNMSPEDSSIYLCSGGERGTEAFFGQGTRLTVV.

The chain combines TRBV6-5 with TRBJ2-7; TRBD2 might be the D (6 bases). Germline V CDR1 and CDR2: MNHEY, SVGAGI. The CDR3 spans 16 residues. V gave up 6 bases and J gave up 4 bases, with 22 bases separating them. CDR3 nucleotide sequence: TGTGCCAGCAGCAAGAGGAGGGGACCCCTACCGTACGAGCAGTACTTC. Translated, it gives CASSKRRGPLPYEQYF.